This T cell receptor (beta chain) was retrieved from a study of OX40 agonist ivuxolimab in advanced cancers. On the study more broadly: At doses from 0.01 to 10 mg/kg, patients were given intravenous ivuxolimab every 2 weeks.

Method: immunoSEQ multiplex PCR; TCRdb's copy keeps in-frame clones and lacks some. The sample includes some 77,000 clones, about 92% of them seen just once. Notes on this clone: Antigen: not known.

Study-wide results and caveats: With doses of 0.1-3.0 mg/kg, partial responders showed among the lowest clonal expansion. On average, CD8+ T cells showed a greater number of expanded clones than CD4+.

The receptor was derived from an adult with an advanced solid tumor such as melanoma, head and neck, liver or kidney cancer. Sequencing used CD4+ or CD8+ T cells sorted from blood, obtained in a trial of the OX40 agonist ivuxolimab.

Here the CDR3 reads CASSENTDTQYF. The CDR3, as DNA: TGTGCCAGCAGCGAGAACACAGATACGCAGTATTTT. This chain uses TRBV13 with TRBJ2-3; D remains unclear. CDR1 is PRHDT, CDR2 FYEKMQ, per germline (reference sequence). V lost 5 bases to trimming and J lost 2 bases, with 5 bases between them. This CDR3 region has 12 residues.